This T cell receptor beta chain was documented in a study of STAT5B mutations in CD4+ large granular lymphocyte leukemia. The protocol was immunoSEQ multiplex PCR, while the TCRdb copy is restricted to in-frame clones and leaves out a portion. The data contain 15,000 to 20,000 clones, 65% to 85% of them seen just once; the ten biggest clones take up 13%. Only a few counts were recorded for this clone. This CDR3 is 14 amino acids long. Trimming stripped 4 bases from V and 2 bases from J, with 12 bases between. The germline gives CDR1 MGHRA, CDR2 YSYEKL. The specimen was CD4+ T cells from blood buffy coats. The chain uses TRBV4-1 and TRBJ2-7, with TRBD1 as a possible D gene (6 bases). The clonotype was recovered from a human donor in good health. CDR3: CASSLQGRTYEQYF. CDR3 sequence (DNA): TGCGCCAGCAGCCTTCAGGGGAGAACCTACGAGCAGTACTTC.